This TCR beta chain was identified in a study of T cells in Graves' hyperthyroidism and ophthalmopathy. Study-level results: Most expanded thyroid clonotypes above 0.001 recurred in blood.

Used for diagnoses were clinical symptoms, serum thyroxine and TRAb, thyroid ultrasound and orbital computed tomography. This clonotype has more than one count but fewer than ten. Antigen unknown. Amplification yielded TCR beta CDR3 regions, with RNA transcripts as the source. In the first-round RT-PCR of the TCR CDR3, the HTBI primer set was used. Using its own MiXCR run on the multiplex PCR reads, TCRdb lists one record per CDR3 protein. The data contain hundreds of thousands of distinct CDR3 sequences, roughly 13% of them singletons. What was sequenced was blood. The sequence came from a man in his fifties with Graves' ophthalmopathy.

The CDR3 DNA reads as TGTGCCAGCAGCAACCGGGACAGGGGCATTCAGTACTTC. Protein sequence: CASSNRDRGIQYF. The chain joins TRBV7-2 to TRBJ2-4; 10 nucleotides agree with TRBD1. Trimming took 5 bases from V and 9 from J; bases not matched to a gene: 4. The CDR3 spans 13 residues. The germline gives CDR1 SGHTA, CDR2 FQGNSA. Full variable domain (rest looked up from reference TRBV7-2 and TRBJ2-4): GAGVSQSPSNKVTEKGKDVELRCDPISGHTALYWYRQSLGQGLEFLIYFQGNSAPDKSGLPSDRFSAERTGGSVSTLTIQRTQQEDSAVYLCASSNRDRGIQYFGAGTRLSVL.